The clone carrying this TCR beta chain has a single count. Per the original data handling: The assay estimated nucleated cells by amplifying reference gene primers. The assay was immunoSEQ multiplex PCR, and TCRdb's table has in-frame clones only and misses some. V and J calls and clone size are given by that table; D and trimming were obtained from the DNA. The top ten hold 1.5% to 2% of the sample, which has about 200,000 clones, 85% to 90% seen once. The record originates from a study of blood T cell repertoires in COVID-19. Study at large: Whether acute or convalescent, the COVID-19 samples came from the United States, Italy and Spain. Sources were T cells, B-cell-depleted T cells, or PBMCs; the material itself was cDNA or gDNA.

Trimming took off 2 bases at V and 3 bases at J, with 17 bases between the two ends. Germline V lookup: CDR1 LGHDT, CDR2 YNNKEL (reference sequence). CDR3 size: 17 residues. Sequencing used peripheral blood. V and J are TRBV3-1 (or the pseudogene TRBV3-2) and TRBJ1-3; a possible D gene is TRBD1 (5 bases). The source of this sequence is a man aged 18 to 35 with active or convalescent COVID-19. CDR3 sequence: CASSQPIRVFCGNTIYF. DNA of the CDR3: TGTGCCAGCAGCCAACCTATCAGGGTTTTCTGTGGAAACACCATATATTTT.